This T cell receptor (beta chain) was documented in a study of radiation and T cells in renal cell carcinoma. Findings of the study overall: No pretreatment tumor biopsies were available for baseline clonotypes.

Time point denoted: baseline pretreatment blood. Sample treatment: 15 Gy SBRT to primary tumor, nephrectomy 4 weeks later. CDR1 is LGHNA, CDR2 YSLEER, per germline. The CDR3 spans 15 residues. V lost 4 bases to trimming and J lost 4 bases; unmatched junction nucleotides: 7. Details on this clone: Antigen: not known.

Sequenced by immunoSEQ multiplex PCR; TCRdb stores in-frame clones only, minus some. The data show about 140,000 clones, over 80% seen once. Sequenced material: blood, taken from a patient whose treatment included radiotherapy and nephrectomy. The TCR was taken from a woman between 45 and 60 years old with renal cell carcinoma. The chain has TRBV4-3 and TRBJ1-2; 9 bases are shared with TRBD1. The CDR3 is CASSRTGGEGYGYTF. The DNA for the CDR3 is TGCGCCAGCAGCCGTACAGGGGGCGAGGGCTATGGCTACACCTTC.